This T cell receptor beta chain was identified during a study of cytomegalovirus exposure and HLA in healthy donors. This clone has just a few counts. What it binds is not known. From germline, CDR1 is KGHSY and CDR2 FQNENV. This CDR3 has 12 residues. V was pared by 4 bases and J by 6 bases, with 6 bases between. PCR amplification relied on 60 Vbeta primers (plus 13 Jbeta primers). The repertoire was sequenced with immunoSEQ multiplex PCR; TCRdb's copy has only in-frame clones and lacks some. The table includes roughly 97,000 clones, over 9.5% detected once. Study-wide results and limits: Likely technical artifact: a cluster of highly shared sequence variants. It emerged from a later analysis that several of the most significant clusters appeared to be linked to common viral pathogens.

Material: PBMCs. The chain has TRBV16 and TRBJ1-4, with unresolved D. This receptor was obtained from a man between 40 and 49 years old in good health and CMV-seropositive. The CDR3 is CASSLEDEKLFF. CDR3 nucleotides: TGTGCCAGCAGCCTTGAGGATGAAAAACTGTTTTTT. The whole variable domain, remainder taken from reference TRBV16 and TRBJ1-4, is GEEVAQTPKHLVRGEGQKAKLYCAPIKGHSYVFWYQQVLKNEFKFLISFQNENVFDETGMPKERFSAKCLPNSPCSLEIQATKLEDSAVYFCASSLEDEKLFFGSGTQLSVL.